The sequence of this T cell receptor beta chain was determined in a study of T-cell memory formation after mild COVID-19. As for the study in general: Largely, the TCR clusters proved donor specific.

TCRdb used MiXCR to reprocess the 5' RACE reads, holding one entry per CDR3 protein. Here the sample spans tens of thousands of distinct CDR3 sequences, roughly an eighth being singletons. General study points: Chiefly within CM and EM were the contracting CD4+ clones; CD8+ ones were within EMRA.

This clonotype was counted ten times or more. The antigen is unknown. With V trimmed by 6 bases and J by 4 bases, 4 bases remained unmatched. The germline V gene encodes CDR1 KGHDR and CDR2 SFDVKD. The CDR3 covers 14 residues. Specimen: PBMCs or a T cell subset sorted from them (not recorded which). The chain combines TRBV24-1 with TRBJ2-1; TRBD1 matches 8 bases. The receptor was derived from an adult woman who had mild COVID-19 (a few samples of this study predate the infection). Cell type and time point are not known. CDR3 nucleotide sequence: TGTGCCACCAGTAGGCAGGGGGCTTACAATGAGCAGTTCTTC. As protein: CATSRQGAYNEQFF.